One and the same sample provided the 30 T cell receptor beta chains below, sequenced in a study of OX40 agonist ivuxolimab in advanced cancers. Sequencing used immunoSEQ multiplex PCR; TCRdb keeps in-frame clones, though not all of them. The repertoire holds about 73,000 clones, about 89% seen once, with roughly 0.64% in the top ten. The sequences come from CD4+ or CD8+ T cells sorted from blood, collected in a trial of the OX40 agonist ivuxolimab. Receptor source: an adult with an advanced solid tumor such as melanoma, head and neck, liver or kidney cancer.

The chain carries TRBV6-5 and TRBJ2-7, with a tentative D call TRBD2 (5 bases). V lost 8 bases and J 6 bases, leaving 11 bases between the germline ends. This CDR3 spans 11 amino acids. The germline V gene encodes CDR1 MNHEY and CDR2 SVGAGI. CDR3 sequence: CASGEISEQYF. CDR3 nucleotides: TGTGCCAGCGGGGAGATTAGCGAGCAGTACTTC.

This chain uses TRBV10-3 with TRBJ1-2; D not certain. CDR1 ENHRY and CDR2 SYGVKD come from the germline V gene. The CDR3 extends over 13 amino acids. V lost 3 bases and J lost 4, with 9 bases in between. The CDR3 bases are TGTGCCATCAGTGAAAGAACATCCTATGGCTACACCTTC. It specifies CAISERTSYGYTF.

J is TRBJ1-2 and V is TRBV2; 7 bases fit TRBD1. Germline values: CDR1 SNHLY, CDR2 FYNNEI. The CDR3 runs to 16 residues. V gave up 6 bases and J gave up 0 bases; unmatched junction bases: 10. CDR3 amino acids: CASSRPTGQANYGYTF. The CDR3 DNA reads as TGTGCCAGCAGCCGACCGACAGGGCAGGCTAACTATGGCTACACCTTC.

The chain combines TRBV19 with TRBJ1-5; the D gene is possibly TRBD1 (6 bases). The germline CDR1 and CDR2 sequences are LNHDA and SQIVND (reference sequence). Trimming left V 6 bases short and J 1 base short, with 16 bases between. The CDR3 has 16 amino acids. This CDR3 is CASRAPGHRSNQPQHF. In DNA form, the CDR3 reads TGTGCCAGTAGGGCACCGGGACACCGAAGCAATCAGCCCCAGCATTTT.

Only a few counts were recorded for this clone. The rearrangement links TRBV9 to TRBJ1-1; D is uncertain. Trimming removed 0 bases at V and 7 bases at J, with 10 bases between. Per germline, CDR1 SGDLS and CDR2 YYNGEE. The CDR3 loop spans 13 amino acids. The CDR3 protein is CASSVAVQSEAFF. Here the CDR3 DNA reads TGTGCCAGCAGCGTAGCGGTACAGAGTGAAGCTTTCTTT.

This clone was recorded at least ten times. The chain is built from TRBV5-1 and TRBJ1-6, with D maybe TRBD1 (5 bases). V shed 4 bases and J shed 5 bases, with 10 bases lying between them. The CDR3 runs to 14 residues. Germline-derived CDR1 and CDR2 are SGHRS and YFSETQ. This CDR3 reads CASSTRGDNSPLHF. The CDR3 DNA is TGCGCCAGCAGCACTCGGGGGGATAATTCACCCCTCCACTTT.

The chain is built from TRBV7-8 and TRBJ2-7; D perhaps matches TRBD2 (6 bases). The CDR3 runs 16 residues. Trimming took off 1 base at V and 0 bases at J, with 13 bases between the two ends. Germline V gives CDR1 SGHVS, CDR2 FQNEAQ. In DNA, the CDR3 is TGTGCCAGCAGCTTAGAAGGGACTTCTGGCTCCTACGAGCAGTACTTC. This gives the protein CASSLEGTSGSYEQYF.

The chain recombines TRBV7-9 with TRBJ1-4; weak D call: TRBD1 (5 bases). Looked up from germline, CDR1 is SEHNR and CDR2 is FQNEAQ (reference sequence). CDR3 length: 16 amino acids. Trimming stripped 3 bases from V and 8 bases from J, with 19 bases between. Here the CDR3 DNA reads TGTGCCAGCAGCTTTCCCCCGGTGGGGGTTGAGGAAAAACTGTTTTTT. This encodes CASSFPPVGVEEKLFF.

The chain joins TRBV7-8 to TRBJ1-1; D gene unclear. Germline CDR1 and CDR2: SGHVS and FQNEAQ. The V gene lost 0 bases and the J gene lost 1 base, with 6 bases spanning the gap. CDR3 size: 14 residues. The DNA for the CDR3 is TGTGCCAGCAGCTTAGCGGGTCCGAACACTGAAGCTTTCTTT. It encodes CASSLAGPNTEAFF.

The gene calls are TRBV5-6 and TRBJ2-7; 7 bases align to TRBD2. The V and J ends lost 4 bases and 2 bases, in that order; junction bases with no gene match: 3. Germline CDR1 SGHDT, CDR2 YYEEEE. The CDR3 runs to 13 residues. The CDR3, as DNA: TGTGCCAGCAGCCGGGCGGGGGCCTACGAGCAGTACTTC. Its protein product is CASSRAGAYEQYF.

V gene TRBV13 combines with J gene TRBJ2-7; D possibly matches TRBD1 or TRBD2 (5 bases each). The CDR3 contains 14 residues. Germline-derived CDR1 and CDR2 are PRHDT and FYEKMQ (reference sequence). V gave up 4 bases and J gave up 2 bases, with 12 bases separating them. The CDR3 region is CASSSPGRTYEQYF. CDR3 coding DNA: TGTGCCAGCAGCTCTCCAGGGAGAACCTACGAGCAGTACTTC.

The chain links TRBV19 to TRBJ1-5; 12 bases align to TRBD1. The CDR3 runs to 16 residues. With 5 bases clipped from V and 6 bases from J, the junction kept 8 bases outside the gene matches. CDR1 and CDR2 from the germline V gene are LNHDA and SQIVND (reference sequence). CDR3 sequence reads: CASSQYRDRGPQPQHF. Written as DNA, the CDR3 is TGTGCCAGTAGTCAGTACCGGGACAGGGGGCCTCAGCCCCAGCATTTT. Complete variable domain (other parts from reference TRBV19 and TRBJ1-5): DGGITQSPKYLFRKEGQNVTLSCEQNLNHDAMYWYRQDPGQGLRLIYYSQIVNDFQKGDIAEGYSVSREKKESFPLTVTSAQKNPTAFYLCASSQYRDRGPQPQHFGDGTRLSIL.

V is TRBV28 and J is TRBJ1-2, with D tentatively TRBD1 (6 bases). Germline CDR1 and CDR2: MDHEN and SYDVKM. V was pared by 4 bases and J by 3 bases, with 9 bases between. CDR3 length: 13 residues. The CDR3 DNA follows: TGTGCCAGCAGTTATAACAGGGACTATGGCTACACCTTC. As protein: CASSYNRDYGYTF.

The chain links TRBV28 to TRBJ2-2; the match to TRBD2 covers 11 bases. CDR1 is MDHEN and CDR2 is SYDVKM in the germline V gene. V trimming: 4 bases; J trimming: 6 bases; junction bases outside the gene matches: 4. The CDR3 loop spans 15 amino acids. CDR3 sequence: CASSSPSGRPGELFF. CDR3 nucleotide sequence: TGTGCCAGCAGTTCCCCTAGCGGGAGGCCCGGGGAGCTGTTTTTT.

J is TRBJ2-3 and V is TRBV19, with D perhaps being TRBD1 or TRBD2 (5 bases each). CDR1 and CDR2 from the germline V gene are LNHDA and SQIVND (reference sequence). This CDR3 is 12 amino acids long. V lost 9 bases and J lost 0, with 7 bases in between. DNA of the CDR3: TGTGCCAGCGAGGGGAGCACAGATACGCAGTATTTT. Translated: CASEGSTDTQYF.

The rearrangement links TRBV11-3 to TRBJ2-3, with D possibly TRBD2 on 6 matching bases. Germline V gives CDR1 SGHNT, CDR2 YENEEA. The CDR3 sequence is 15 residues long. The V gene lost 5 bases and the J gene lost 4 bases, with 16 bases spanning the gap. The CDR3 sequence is CASSPRGVSSDTQYF. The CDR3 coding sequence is TGTGCCAGCAGCCCACGCGGGGTCTCTTCAGATACGCAGTATTTT.

CDR3 bases: TGTGCCAGCAGCCCCAGCGTTAACTATGGCTACACCTTC. It translates to CASSPSVNYGYTF. This chain links TRBV14 with TRBJ1-2; D remains ambiguous. Trimming removed 4 bases at V and 1 base at J, with 7 bases between. CDR1 and CDR2 from the germline V gene are SGHDN and FVKESK. The CDR3 sequence is 13 residues long.

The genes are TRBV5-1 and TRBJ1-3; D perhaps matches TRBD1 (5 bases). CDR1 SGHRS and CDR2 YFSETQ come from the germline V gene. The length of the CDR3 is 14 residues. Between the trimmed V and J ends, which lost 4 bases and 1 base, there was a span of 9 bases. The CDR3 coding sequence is TGCGCCAGCAGCCAGGGTTCTTCTGGAAACACCATATATTTT. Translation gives CASSQGSSGNTIYF.

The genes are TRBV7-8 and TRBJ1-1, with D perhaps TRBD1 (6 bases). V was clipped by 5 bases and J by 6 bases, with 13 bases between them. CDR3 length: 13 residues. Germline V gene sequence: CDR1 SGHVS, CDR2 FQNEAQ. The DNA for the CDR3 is TGTGCCAGCAGCCTGTTACAGGGTGCTGAAGCTTTCTTT. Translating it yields CASSLLQGAEAFF.

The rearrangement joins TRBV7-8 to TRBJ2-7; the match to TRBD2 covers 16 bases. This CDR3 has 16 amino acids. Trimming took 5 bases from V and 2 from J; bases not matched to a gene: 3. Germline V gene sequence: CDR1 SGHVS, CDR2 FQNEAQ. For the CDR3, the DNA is TGTGCCAGCAGCCGGGGACTAGCGGGAGGGACCTACGAGCAGTACTTC. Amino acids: CASSRGLAGGTYEQYF. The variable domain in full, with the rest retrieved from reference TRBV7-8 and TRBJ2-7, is GAGVSQSPRYKVAKRGQDVALRCDPISGHVSLFWYQQALGQGPEFLTYFQNEAQLDKSGLPSDRFFAERPEGSVSTLKIQRTQQEDSAVYLCASSRGLAGGTYEQYFGPGTRLTVT.

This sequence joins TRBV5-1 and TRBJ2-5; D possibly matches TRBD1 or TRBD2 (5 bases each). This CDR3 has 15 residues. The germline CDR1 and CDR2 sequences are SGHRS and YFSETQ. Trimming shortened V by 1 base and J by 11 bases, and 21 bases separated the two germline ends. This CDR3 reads CASSLSGTGLEEQYF. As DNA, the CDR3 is TGCGCCAGCAGCTTGAGTGGGACGGGGCTTGAGGAGCAGTACTTC.

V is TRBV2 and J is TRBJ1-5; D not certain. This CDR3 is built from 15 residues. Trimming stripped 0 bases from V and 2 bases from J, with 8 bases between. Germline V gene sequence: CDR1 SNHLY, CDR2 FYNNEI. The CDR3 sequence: CASSEAIRGNQPQHF. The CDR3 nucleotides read TGTGCCAGCAGTGAAGCAATACGAGGCAATCAGCCCCAGCATTTT.

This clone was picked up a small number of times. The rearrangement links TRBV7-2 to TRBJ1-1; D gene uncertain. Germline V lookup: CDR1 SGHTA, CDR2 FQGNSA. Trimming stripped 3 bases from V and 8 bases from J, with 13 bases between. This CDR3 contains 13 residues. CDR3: CASSLGRVLEAFF. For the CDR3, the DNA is TGTGCCAGCAGCTTGGGCCGGGTTCTCGAAGCTTTCTTT.

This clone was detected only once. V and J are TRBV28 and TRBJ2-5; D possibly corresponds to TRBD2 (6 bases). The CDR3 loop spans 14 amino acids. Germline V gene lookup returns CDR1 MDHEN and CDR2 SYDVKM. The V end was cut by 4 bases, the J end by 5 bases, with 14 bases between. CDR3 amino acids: CASSSRRAGETQYF. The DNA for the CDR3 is TGTGCCAGCAGTTCCAGGAGGGCGGGGGAGACCCAGTACTTC.

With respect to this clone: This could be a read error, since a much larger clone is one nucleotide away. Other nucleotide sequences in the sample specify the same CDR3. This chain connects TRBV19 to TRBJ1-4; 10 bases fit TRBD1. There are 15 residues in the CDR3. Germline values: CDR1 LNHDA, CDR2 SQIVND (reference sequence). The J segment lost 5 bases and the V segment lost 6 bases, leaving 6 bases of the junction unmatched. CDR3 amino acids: CASSLPGQGNEKLFF. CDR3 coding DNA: TGTGCCAGTAGCTTGCCGGGACAGGGGAATGAAAAACTGTTTTTT.

CDR3 loop: CASSVIQGTEAFF. The CDR3 bases are TGTGCCAGCAGCGTAATTCAGGGGACTGAAGCTTTCTTT. V is TRBV9 and J is TRBJ1-1; TRBD1 is a possible D gene (6 bases). Trimming removed 1 base from V and 5 bases from J, with 9 bases in between. CDR1 and CDR2 (germline): SGDLS, YYNGEE. The CDR3 contains 13 residues.

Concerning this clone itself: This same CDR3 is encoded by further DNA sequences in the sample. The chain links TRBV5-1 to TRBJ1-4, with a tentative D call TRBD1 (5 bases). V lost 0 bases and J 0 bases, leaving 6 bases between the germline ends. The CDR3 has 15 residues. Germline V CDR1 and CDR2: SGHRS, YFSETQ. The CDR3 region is CASSLEGATNEKLFF. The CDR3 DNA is TGCGCCAGCAGCTTGGAAGGGGCAACTAATGAAAAACTGTTTTTT.

The CDR3 DNA sequence: TGTGCAAGTCGCTTAGCGCGGAAGGAAGCGGGAGAAACCCCCGGGGAGCTGTTTTTT. Translation: CASRLARKEAGETPGELFF. V gene TRBV12-2 combines with J gene TRBJ2-2; the D segment call TRBD2 is taken from the table without a DNA check. TRBV12-2 is annotated as a pseudogene. There are 19 residues in the CDR3.

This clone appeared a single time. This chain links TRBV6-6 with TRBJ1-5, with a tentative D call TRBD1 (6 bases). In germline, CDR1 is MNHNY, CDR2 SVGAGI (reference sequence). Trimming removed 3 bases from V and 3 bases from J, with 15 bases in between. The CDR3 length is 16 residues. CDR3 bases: TGTGCCAGCAGTTATCGGGCCAGGGGAAACAATCAGCCCCAGCATTTT. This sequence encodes CASSYRARGNNQPQHF.

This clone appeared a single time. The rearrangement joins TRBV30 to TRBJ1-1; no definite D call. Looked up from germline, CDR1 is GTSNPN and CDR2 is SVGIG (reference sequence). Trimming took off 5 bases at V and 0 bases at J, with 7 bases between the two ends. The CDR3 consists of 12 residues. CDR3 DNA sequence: TGTGCCTGGGACTCCATGAACACTGAAGCTTTCTTT. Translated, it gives CAWDSMNTEAFF.